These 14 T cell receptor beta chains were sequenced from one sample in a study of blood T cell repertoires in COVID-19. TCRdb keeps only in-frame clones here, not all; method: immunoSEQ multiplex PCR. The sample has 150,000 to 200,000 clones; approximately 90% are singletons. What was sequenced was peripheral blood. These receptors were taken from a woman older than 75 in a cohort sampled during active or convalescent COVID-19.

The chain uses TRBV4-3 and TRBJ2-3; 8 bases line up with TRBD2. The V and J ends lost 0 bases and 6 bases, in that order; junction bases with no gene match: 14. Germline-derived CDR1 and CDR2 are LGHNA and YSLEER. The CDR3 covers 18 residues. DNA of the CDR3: TGCGCCAGCAGCCAAGAAGGACCTTTAGCGGGGCGGAGGGATACGCAGTATTTT. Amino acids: CASSQEGPLAGRRDTQYF.

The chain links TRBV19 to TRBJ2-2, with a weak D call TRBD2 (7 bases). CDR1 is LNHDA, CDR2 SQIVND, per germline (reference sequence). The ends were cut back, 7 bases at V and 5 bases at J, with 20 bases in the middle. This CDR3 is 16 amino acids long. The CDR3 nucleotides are TGTGCCAGTACCCTTGGCCCGGGGGGCAGGACCGGGGAGCTGTTTTTT. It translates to CASTLGPGGRTGELFF.

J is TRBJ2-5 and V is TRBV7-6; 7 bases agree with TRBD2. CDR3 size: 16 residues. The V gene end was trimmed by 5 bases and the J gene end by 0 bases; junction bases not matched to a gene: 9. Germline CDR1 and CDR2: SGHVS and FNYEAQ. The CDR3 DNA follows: TGTGCCAGCAGCCCCATAGTGGGGGGGAACCAAGAGACCCAGTACTTC. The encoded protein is CASSPIVGGNQETQYF.

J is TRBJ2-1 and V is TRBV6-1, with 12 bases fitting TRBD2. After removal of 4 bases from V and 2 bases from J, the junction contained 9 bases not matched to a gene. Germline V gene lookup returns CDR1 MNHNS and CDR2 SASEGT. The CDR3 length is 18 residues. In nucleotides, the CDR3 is TGTGCCAGCAGTGCCCCGACTAGCGGGAGTTCAACCTACAATGAGCAGTTCTTC. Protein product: CASSAPTSGSSTYNEQFF.

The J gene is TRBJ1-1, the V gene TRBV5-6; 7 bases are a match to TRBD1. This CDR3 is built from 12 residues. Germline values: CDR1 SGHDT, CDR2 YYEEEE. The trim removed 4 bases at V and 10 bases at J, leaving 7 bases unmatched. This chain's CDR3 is CASSTPGGRAFF. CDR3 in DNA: TGTGCCAGCAGCACACCAGGGGGGAGAGCTTTCTTT.

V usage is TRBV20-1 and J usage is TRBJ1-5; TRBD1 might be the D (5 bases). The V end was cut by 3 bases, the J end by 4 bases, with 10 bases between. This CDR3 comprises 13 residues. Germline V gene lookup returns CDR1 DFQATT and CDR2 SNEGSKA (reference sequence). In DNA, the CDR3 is TGCAGTGCTAGTTGGGGGGGAAATCAGCCCCAGCATTTT. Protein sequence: CSASWGGNQPQHF.

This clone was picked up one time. The chain's CDR3 is CASIGQGQGPGEAFF. Written as DNA, the CDR3 is TGTGCCAGTATTGGGCAGGGACAGGGCCCGGGCGAAGCTTTCTTT. The chain joins TRBV19 to TRBJ1-1; TRBD1 matches at 9 bases. Germline V gene data show CDR1 as LNHDA and CDR2 as SQIVND (reference sequence). The V and J ends lost 7 bases and 8 bases, in that order; junction bases with no gene match: 14. CDR3 length: 15 amino acids.

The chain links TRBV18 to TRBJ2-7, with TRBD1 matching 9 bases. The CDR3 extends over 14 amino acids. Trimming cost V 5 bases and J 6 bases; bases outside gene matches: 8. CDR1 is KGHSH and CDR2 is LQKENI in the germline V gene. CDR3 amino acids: CASSAGTGTSEQYV. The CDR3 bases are TGTGCCAGCTCAGCCGGGACAGGGACGTCCGAGCAGTACGTC.

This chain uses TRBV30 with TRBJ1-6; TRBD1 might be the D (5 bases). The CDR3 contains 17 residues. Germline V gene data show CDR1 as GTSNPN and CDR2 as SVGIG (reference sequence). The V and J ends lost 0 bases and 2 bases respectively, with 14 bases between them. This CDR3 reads CAWSVGVLHPYNSPLHF. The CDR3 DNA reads TGTGCCTGGAGTGTAGGGGTGTTGCACCCCTATAATTCACCCCTCCACTTT.

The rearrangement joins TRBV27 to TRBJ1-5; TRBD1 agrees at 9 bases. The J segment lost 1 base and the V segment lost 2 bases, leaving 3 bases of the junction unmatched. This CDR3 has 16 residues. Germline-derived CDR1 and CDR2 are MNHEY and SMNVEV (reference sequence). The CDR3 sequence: CASSLGGQGSNQPQHF. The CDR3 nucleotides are TGTGCCAGCAGTTTAGGAGGACAGGGGAGCAATCAGCCCCAGCATTTT.

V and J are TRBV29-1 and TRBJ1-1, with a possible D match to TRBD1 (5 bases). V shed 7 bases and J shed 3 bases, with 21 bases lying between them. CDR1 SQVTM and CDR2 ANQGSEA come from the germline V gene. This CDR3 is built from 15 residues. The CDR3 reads CSALGSVIRDTEAFF. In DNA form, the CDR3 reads TGCAGCGCACTCGGGTCAGTGATCAGGGACACTGAAGCTTTCTTT.

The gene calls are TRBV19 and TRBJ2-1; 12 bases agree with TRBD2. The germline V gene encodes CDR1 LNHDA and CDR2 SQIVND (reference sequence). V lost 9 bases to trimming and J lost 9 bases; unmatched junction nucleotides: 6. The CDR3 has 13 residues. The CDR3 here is CASRLAGEGEQFF. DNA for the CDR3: TGTGCCAGCAGACTAGCGGGAGAGGGTGAGCAGTTCTTC.

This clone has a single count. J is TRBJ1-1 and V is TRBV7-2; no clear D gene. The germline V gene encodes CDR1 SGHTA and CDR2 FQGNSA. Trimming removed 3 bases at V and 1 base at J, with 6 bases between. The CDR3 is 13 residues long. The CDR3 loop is CASSFAENTEAFF. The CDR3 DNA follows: TGTGCCAGCAGCTTTGCGGAGAACACTGAAGCTTTCTTT.

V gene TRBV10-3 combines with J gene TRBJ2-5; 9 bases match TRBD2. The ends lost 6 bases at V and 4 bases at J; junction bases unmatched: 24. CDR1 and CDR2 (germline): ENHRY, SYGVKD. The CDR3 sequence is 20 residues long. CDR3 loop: CAIRGNYAGSASGKGETQYF. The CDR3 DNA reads TGTGCCATCAGGGGGAATTATGCGGGGTCGGCTAGCGGGAAGGGAGAGACCCAGTACTTC.